This T cell receptor beta chain was identified in a study of regulatory T cells in long-lasting Graves disease. Study-wide results and caveats: There were preferences for TRBV28, TRBJ1-2 and TRBJ2-5 in persistent disease. Few sampled subjects may have lowered accuracy.

This clonotype turned up a few times. Its antigen is unknown. V shed 0 bases and J shed 4 bases, with 16 bases lying between them. The CDR3 length is 17 residues. Per germline, CDR1 WNHNN and CDR2 SYGVQD (reference sequence). As to time point: newly diagnosed GD, antithyroid drugs for less than 3 months. Making the TCR library involved RNA that had been extracted from PBMCs. Construction of the TCR beta libraries employed iRepertoire HTBI primers in conjunction with Arm-PCR of CDR3 regions. In the authors' methods: Identification of gene segments yielded approximately 62 TRBV and roughly 15 TRBJ across samples. TCRdb reanalysed the multiplex PCR reads using MiXCR and keeps one entry per CDR3 protein. TCRdb's processing, not the authors' own work, is the source of the V and J calls. The sample carries about 530,000 distinct CDR3 sequences, roughly 15% recorded once. These records were also assigned to another study, of T cells in Graves' hyperthyroidism and ophthalmopathy. That paper adds: The study used the HTBI primer set for a first-round RT-PCR of the TCR CDR3.

This TCR came from a woman in her forties or fifties with Graves disease. Material: peripheral blood mononuclear cells (PBMCs), obtained at new diagnosis, from a patient treated with antithyroid drugs. The gene calls are TRBV10-1 and TRBJ2-1; a possible D gene is TRBD2 (5 bases). The CDR3 spells CASSESERGRDYNEQFF. DNA of the CDR3: TGCGCCAGCAGTGAGTCGGAGAGAGGGCGCGATTACAATGAGCAGTTCTTC.